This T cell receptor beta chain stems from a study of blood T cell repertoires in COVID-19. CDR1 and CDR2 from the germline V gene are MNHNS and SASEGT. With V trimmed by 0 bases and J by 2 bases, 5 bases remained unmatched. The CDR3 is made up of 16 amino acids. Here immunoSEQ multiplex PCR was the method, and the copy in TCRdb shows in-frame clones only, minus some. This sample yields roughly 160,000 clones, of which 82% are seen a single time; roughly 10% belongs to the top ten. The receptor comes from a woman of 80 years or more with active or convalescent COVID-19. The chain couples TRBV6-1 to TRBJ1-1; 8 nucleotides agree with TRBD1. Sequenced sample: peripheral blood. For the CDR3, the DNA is TGTGCCAGCAGTGAAGCGCAGGGGGCCGGTAACACTGAAGCTTTCTTT. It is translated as CASSEAQGAGNTEAFF.